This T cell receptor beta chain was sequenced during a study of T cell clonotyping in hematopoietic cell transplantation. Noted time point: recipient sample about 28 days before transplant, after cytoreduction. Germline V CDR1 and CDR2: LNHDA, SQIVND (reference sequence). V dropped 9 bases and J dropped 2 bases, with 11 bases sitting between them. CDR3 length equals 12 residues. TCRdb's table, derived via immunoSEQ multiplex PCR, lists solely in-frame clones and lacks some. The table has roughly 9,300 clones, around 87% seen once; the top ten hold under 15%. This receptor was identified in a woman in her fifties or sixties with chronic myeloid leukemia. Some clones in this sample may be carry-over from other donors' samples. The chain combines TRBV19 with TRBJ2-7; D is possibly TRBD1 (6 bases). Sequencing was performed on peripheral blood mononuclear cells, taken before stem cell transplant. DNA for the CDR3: TGTGCCAGCTCGAACAGGGCCTACGAGCAGTACTTC. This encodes CASSNRAYEQYF.